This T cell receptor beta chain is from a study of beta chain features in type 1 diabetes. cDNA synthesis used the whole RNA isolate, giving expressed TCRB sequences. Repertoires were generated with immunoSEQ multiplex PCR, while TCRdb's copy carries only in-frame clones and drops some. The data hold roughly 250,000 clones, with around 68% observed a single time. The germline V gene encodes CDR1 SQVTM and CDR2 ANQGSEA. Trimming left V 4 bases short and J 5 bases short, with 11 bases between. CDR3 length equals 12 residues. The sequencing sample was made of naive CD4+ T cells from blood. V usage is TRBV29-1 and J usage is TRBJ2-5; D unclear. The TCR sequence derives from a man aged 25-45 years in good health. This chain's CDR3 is CSVAWLDETQYF. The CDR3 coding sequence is TGCAGCGTTGCTTGGTTGGACGAGACCCAGTACTTC.